The 19 T cell receptor beta chains listed next were all sequenced from one sample in a study of T-cell memory formation after mild COVID-19. In TCRdb, the 5' RACE reads were re-called with MiXCR into one record per CDR3 protein. The table lists more than 350,000 distinct CDR3 sequences, under 25% of them singletons, with approximately 13% in the top ten. The source material was PBMCs or a T cell subset sorted from them (not recorded which). All receptors come from an adult woman who had mild COVID-19 (a few samples of this study predate the infection). Cell type and time point are not known.

The chain is built from TRBV5-1 and TRBJ2-5, with a weak D call TRBD2 (6 bases). The CDR3 contains 14 residues. V lost 6 bases to trimming and J lost 4 bases, with 16 bases between them. In germline, CDR1 is SGHRS, CDR2 YFSETQ. As DNA, the CDR3 is TGCGCCAGCATTGACCCGGGGGTGGGAGAGACCCAGTACTTC. Translation gives CASIDPGVGETQYF. Supplemented by reference TRBV5-1 and TRBJ2-5, the full variable domain reads KAGVTQTPRYLIKTRGQQVTLSCSPISGHRSVSWYQQTPGQGLQFLFEYFSETQRNKGNFPGRFSGRQFSNSRSEMNVSTLELGDSALYLCASIDPGVGETQYFGPGTRLLVL.

This clonotype has a handful of counts. The chain recombines TRBV12-3 or TRBV12-4 with TRBJ2-7; D possibly corresponds to TRBD2 (7 bases). The CDR3 contains 17 residues. Trimming removed 3 bases at V and 5 bases at J, with 23 bases between. CDR3 nucleotides: TGTGCCAGCAGTTTGTTGCGGAAGGGGGGGCCCGAAGACGAGCAGTACTTC. The encoded protein is CASSLLRKGGPEDEQYF.

This chain connects TRBV5-1 to TRBJ1-6; tentatively, D is TRBD1 (5 bases). Per the germline V gene, CDR1 is SGHRS and CDR2 is YFSETQ. The CDR3 consists of 15 residues. The V gene lost 4 bases and the J gene lost 3 bases, with 11 bases spanning the gap. The CDR3 DNA is TGCGCCAGCAGCCTAGGGGCGAACTATAATTCACCCCTCCACTTT. Amino acid sequence: CASSLGANYNSPLHF.

This clonotype was observed a few times. The rearrangement uses TRBV2 and TRBJ2-1; 11 bases align to TRBD2. CDR3 length equals 17 residues. The germline V gene encodes CDR1 SNHLY and CDR2 FYNNEI. J gave up 4 bases and V 5 bases, and 10 bases lay outside the gene matches. The CDR3 loop is CASSTPGTSGPYNEQFF. The DNA of the CDR3 is TGTGCCAGCAGTACTCCAGGGACTAGCGGACCTTACAATGAGCAGTTCTTC.

The V gene is TRBV7-9, the J gene TRBJ2-7; D assignment may be TRBD1 or TRBD2 (7 bases each). CDR1 and CDR2 (germline): SEHNR, FQNEAQ (reference sequence). Trimming pared 4 bases from V and 2 bases from J, leaving 15 bases between. This CDR3 comprises 15 residues. The CDR3 DNA reads as TGTGCCAGCAGCTCAAGGGGAGGGGGCCCCTACGAGCAGTACTTC. Translation gives CASSSRGGGPYEQYF.

This clonotype was counted a few times. This sequence joins TRBV4-2 and TRBJ2-2; D ambiguous. Germline-derived CDR1 and CDR2 are LGHNA and YNFKEQ. The CDR3 totals 15 residues. V lost 0 bases, J lost 6 bases, and 11 bases lay in between. The CDR3 loop reads CASSQEARIPGELFF. CDR3 DNA sequence: TGTGCCAGCAGCCAAGAGGCCCGTATTCCCGGGGAGCTGTTTTTT.

V and J are TRBV4-3 and TRBJ2-7; D perhaps matches TRBD2 (6 bases). Between the trimmed V and J ends, which lost 5 bases and 3 bases, there was a span of 20 bases. This CDR3 region has 16 residues. Germline loops: CDR1 LGHNA, CDR2 YSLEER. As DNA, the CDR3 is TGCGCCAGCAGCGACTCGAACCCGGGACTCCGCTACGAGCAGTACTTC. Translated, it gives CASSDSNPGLRYEQYF.

This clonotype turned up a few times. This chain joins TRBV10-3 and TRBJ2-5; D might be TRBD1 (6 bases). CDR3 size: 12 residues. Trimming took 1 base from V and 6 from J, leaving 6 bases between them. From germline, CDR1 is ENHRY and CDR2 SYGVKD. The CDR3 DNA is TGTGCCATCAGTGAGTGGGACAAGACCCAGTACTTC. It specifies CAISEWDKTQYF.

This clonotype was detected a few times. This chain connects TRBV6-2 or TRBV6-3 to TRBJ2-5, with D perhaps matching TRBD1 (6 bases). This CDR3 spans 13 amino acids. Germline CDR1 and CDR2: MNHEY and SVGEGT. Deletions cut 7 bases from V and 5 bases from J, with 14 bases between. CDR3 sequence: CASTPRGVETQYF. The CDR3 DNA is TGTGCCAGCACCCCCAGGGGTGTGGAGACCCAGTACTTC.

Written as DNA, the CDR3 is TGTGCCAGCAGAAAACAGGGGGTGCCTGGAAACACCATATATTTT. The encoded protein is CASRKQGVPGNTIYF. The chain combines TRBV2 with TRBJ1-3; 8 bases map to TRBD1. The CDR3 length is 15 residues. The V gene end was trimmed by 6 bases and the J gene end by 2 bases; junction bases not matched to a gene: 6. Germline-derived CDR1 and CDR2 are SNHLY and FYNNEI. Full variable domain (outside the CDR3, taken from reference TRBV2 and TRBJ1-3): EPEVTQTPSHQVTQMGQEVILRCVPISNHLYFYWYRQILGQKVEFLVSFYNNEISEKSEIFDDQFSVERPDGSNFTLKIRSTKLEDSAMYFCASRKQGVPGNTIYFGEGSWLTVV.

The chain uses TRBV7-2 and TRBJ2-7; the D call may be TRBD1 or TRBD2 (5 bases each). Per germline, CDR1 SGHTA and CDR2 FQGNSA. Trimming shortened V by 4 bases and J by 7 bases, and 17 bases separated the two germline ends. This CDR3 has 14 amino acids. CDR3 sequence: CASSSGVGGLEQYF. Here the CDR3 DNA reads TGTGCCAGCAGCTCCGGGGTTGGGGGATTGGAGCAGTACTTC.

This chain uses TRBV6-1 with TRBJ2-3; TRBD2 matches at 9 bases. Germline CDR1 and CDR2: MNHNS and SASEGT. V shed 7 bases and J 6 bases; nucleotides not matched to a gene: 11. This CDR3 comprises 15 residues. The CDR3 DNA is TGTGCCAGCACCTCAGGGCTAGCGGGAACTGATACGCAGTATTTT. This codes for CASTSGLAGTDTQYF.

The genes are TRBV3-1 and TRBJ1-5; 8 bases are a match to TRBD1. With 4 bases clipped from V and 7 bases from J, the junction kept 3 bases outside the gene matches. The CDR3 totals 13 residues. Germline CDR1 is LGHDT and CDR2 is YNNKEL (reference sequence). The chain's CDR3 is CASSRGDRQPQHF. The CDR3 nucleotides are TGTGCCAGCAGCCGAGGGGACAGGCAGCCCCAGCATTTT.

The chain recombines TRBV5-1 with TRBJ1-1, with D perhaps TRBD1 (5 bases). The germline V and J ends were trimmed by 4 bases and 1 base, with 17 bases remaining between them. Germline assignment: CDR1 SGHRS and CDR2 YFSETQ. This CDR3 has 16 amino acids. In DNA, the CDR3 is TGCGCCAGCAGCCCACGACCCGGTCAGGGGAACACTGAAGCTTTCTTT. Translation: CASSPRPGQGNTEAFF.

This chain uses TRBV7-9 with TRBJ2-1, with a possible D match to TRBD2 (6 bases). This CDR3 has 12 residues. Between the trimmed V and J ends, which lost 2 bases and 12 bases, there was a span of 11 bases. Germline assignment: CDR1 SEHNR and CDR2 FQNEAQ (reference sequence). The CDR3 sequence: CASSLPLGGQFF. The CDR3 DNA reads TGTGCCAGCAGCTTACCTTTGGGGGGGCAGTTCTTC.

This clonotype occurred a few times. This chain uses TRBV9 with TRBJ1-4; D may be TRBD1 (6 bases). The V and J ends lost 2 bases and 8 bases respectively, with 13 bases between them. The CDR3 contains 14 residues. The germline V gene encodes CDR1 SGDLS and CDR2 YYNGEE. The CDR3 DNA follows: TGTGCCAGCAGCGTTTCGGGGGCGCGGGAAAAACTGTTTTTT. It translates to CASSVSGAREKLFF.

This chain links TRBV7-9 with TRBJ1-1; TRBD1 aligns across 9 bases. J was trimmed by 10 bases and V by 3 bases; bases with no gene match: 0. This CDR3 is 11 amino acids long. The germline V gene encodes CDR1 SEHNR and CDR2 FQNEAQ (reference sequence). CDR3 sequence (DNA): TGTGCCAGCAGCTTGGGACAGGGAGCTTTCTTT. This encodes CASSLGQGAFF.

The V and J genes are TRBV7-6 and TRBJ2-2; 8 positions agree with TRBD2. CDR3 length: 16 amino acids. The germline V gene encodes CDR1 SGHVS and CDR2 FNYEAQ. V lost 5 bases to trimming and J lost 2 bases; unmatched junction nucleotides: 7. Written as DNA, the CDR3 is TGTGCCAGCAGCGTCTTACTAGCGGTTAACACCGGGGAGCTGTTTTTT. Translating gives CASSVLLAVNTGELFF.

The J gene is TRBJ1-2, the V gene TRBV4-1, with a tentative D call TRBD1 (6 bases). CDR3 size: 15 residues. V shed 0 bases and J shed 4 bases, with 12 bases lying between them. Per the germline V gene, CDR1 is MGHRA and CDR2 is YSYEKL. The CDR3 reads CASSQDPGHPYGYTF. DNA of the CDR3: TGCGCCAGCAGCCAAGACCCGGGACACCCCTATGGCTACACCTTC.